This T cell receptor beta chain is drawn from a study of blood T cell repertoires in COVID-19. Clones were read by immunoSEQ multiplex PCR, and TCRdb kept only the in-frame ones, dropping some. The table has 150,000 to 200,000 clones, 76% seen once. In germline, CDR1 is SGHKS, CDR2 YYEKEE (reference sequence). This CDR3 comprises 12 residues. Trimming took off 5 bases at V and 5 bases at J, with 10 bases between the two ends. The sample consisted of peripheral blood. The source of this sequence is a woman aged 50 to 60 with active or convalescent COVID-19. The V call is TRBV5-5, the J call TRBJ2-5; TRBD2 might be the D (5 bases). The DNA for the CDR3 is TGTGCCAGCAGAGGGAGCTCCGAGACCCAGTACTTC. Translation: CASRGSSETQYF.